A single sample gave rise to the 31 T cell receptor beta chains below, sequenced in a study of OX40 agonist ivuxolimab in advanced cancers. The assay was immunoSEQ multiplex PCR, and TCRdb's table has in-frame clones only and misses some. The table records 75,000 to 95,000 clones, about 84% of them present only once. Specimen: CD4+ or CD8+ T cells sorted from blood, collected in a trial of the OX40 agonist ivuxolimab. The receptors come from an adult with an advanced solid tumor such as melanoma, head and neck, liver or kidney cancer.

The V gene is TRBV2, the J gene TRBJ2-5; the D gene could be TRBD1 or TRBD2 (5 bases each). CDR1 and CDR2 (germline): SNHLY, FYNNEI. The germline V and J ends were trimmed by 3 bases and 5 bases, with 16 bases remaining between them. The CDR3 consists of 15 residues. The CDR3 sequence: CASSDERGAWETQYF. CDR3 nucleotides: TGTGCCAGCAGTGATGAGAGGGGCGCTTGGGAGACCCAGTACTTC. Looking up the rest from reference TRBV2 and TRBJ2-5 gives the full variable domain: EPEVTQTPSHQVTQMGQEVILRCVPISNHLYFYWYRQILGQKVEFLVSFYNNEISEKSEIFDDQFSVERPDGSNFTLKIRSTKLEDSAMYFCASSDERGAWETQYFGPGTRLLVL.

V gene TRBV28 combines with J gene TRBJ1-5, with D possibly matching TRBD1 (5 bases). The CDR3 contains 14 residues. Germline V gene data show CDR1 as MDHEN and CDR2 as SYDVKM. With 3 bases removed from V and 1 base from J, the gap between germline ends came to 7 bases. The chain's CDR3 is CASSLGGSNQPQHF. CDR3 bases: TGTGCCAGCAGTTTGGGGGGGAGCAATCAGCCCCAGCATTTT.

In regard to this clone: Germline is not matched at one junction end, which may reflect a read error. The J gene is TRBJ2-1, the V gene TRBV30, with 11 nucleotides matching TRBD2. The germline CDR1 and CDR2 sequences are GTSNPN and SVGIG (reference sequence). CDR3 size: 13 residues. The CDR3 loop is CAWSVRSSGGVIF. The DNA for the CDR3 is TGTGCCTGGAGTGTACGGAGTAGCGGGGGGGTAATCTTC. Drawing the rest from reference TRBV30 and TRBJ2-1, the complete variable domain is SQTIHQWPATLVQPVGSPLSLECTVEGTSNPNLYWYRQAAGRGLQLLFYSVGIGQISSEVPQNLSASRPQDRQFILSSKKLLLSDSGFYLCAWSVRSSGGVIFGPGTRLTVL.

The chain joins TRBV9 to TRBJ2-5, with 8 bases identical to TRBD2. V was clipped by 3 bases and J by 1 base; unmatched bases: 5. This CDR3 has 15 amino acids. Germline-derived CDR1 and CDR2 are SGDLS and YYNGEE. CDR3 region: CASSADGRAQETQYF. Here the CDR3 DNA reads TGTGCCAGCAGCGCCGACGGGAGGGCCCAAGAGACCCAGTACTTC.

The chain carries TRBV7-9 and TRBJ2-5, with TRBD2 identical over 12 bases. The end of the DNA is better explained by TRBJ2-7, so the J call may be wrong. The CDR3 consists of 16 residues. The germline V gene encodes CDR1 SEHNR and CDR2 FQNEAQ (reference sequence). CDR3 region: CASSPGLAGPSYEQYF. CDR3 nucleotide sequence: TGTGCCAGCAGCCCCGGACTAGCGGGACCCTCCTACGAGCAGTACTTC.

This clone was picked up one time. V usage is TRBV5-1 and J usage is TRBJ1-2; 9 bases are a match to TRBD1. Germline values: CDR1 SGHRS, CDR2 YFSETQ. The CDR3 contains 14 residues. The J segment lost 2 bases and the V segment lost 6 bases, leaving 5 bases of the junction unmatched. The CDR3 protein is CASIEGQGNYGYTF. The DNA of the CDR3 is TGCGCCAGCATCGAAGGACAGGGGAACTATGGCTACACCTTC.

The chain is built from TRBV30 and TRBJ2-5, with 7 bases lining up with TRBD2. With 2 bases clipped from V and 4 bases from J, the junction kept 4 bases outside the gene matches. Germline CDR1 is GTSNPN and CDR2 is SVGIG (reference sequence). This CDR3 has 13 amino acids. CDR3 amino acids: CAWSREGGETQYF. The CDR3 region has the DNA TGTGCCTGGAGTAGGGAGGGTGGAGAGACCCAGTACTTC.

This clone was seen only once. This chain connects TRBV4-3 to TRBJ1-2; no reliable D call. The germline V gene has CDR1 LGHNA and CDR2 YSLEER. V lost 1 base and J 8 bases, leaving 20 bases between the germline ends. CDR3 size: 16 residues. The CDR3 protein is CASSQAGDLEARGYTF. The CDR3 region has the DNA TGCGCCAGCAGCCAAGCGGGAGACCTCGAGGCCCGGGGCTACACCTTC.

This rearrangement joins TRBV7-3 to TRBJ1-1, with D possibly TRBD1 on 6 matching bases. Germline lookup yields CDR1 SGHTA and CDR2 FQGTGA. Trimming stripped 4 bases from V and 0 bases from J, with 15 bases between. The CDR3 has 16 amino acids. The CDR3 sequence: CASSSLQGPMNTEAFF. CDR3 DNA sequence: TGTGCCAGCAGCTCACTACAGGGCCCGATGAACACTGAAGCTTTCTTT.

The genes are TRBV11-3 and TRBJ2-1, with D possibly being TRBD1 or TRBD2 (5 bases each). The CDR3 loop spans 13 amino acids. Trimming removed 1 base at V and 6 bases at J, with 7 bases between. CDR1 and CDR2 from the germline V gene are SGHNT and YENEEA. The CDR3, as DNA: TGTGCCAGCAGCTTAGGGGGGAGCAATGAGCAGTTCTTC. It is translated as CASSLGGSNEQFF. Together with reference TRBV11-3 and TRBJ2-1, the CDR3 gives the full variable domain: EAGVVQSPRYKIIEKKQPVAFWCNPISGHNTLYWYLQNLGQGPELLIRYENEEAVDDSQLPKDRFSAERLKGVDSTLKIQPAELGDSAVYLCASSLGGSNEQFFGPGTRLTVL.

The chain joins TRBV10-3 to TRBJ2-3; D may be TRBD1 or TRBD2 (5 bases each). Germline assignment: CDR1 ENHRY and CDR2 SYGVKD. Trimming removed 4 bases at V and 2 bases at J, with 13 bases between. The CDR3 has 15 residues. The CDR3 nucleotides are TGTGCCATCAGTGGTCCGGGACGGGACACAGATACGCAGTATTTT. It yields the protein CAISGPGRDTDTQYF.

This chain links TRBV6-6 with TRBJ1-5; D gene unclear. CDR3 length: 12 residues. Germline-derived CDR1 and CDR2 are MNHNY and SVGAGI (reference sequence). Trimming shortened V by 8 bases and J by 1 base, and 6 bases separated the two germline ends. The CDR3 DNA reads TGTGCCAGCGGGGAGAGCAATCAGCCCCAGCATTTT. Its protein product is CASGESNQPQHF.

The chain is built from TRBV4-2 and TRBJ1-1, with D possibly being TRBD1 (6 bases). Trimming shortened V by 1 base and J by 4 bases, and 16 bases separated the two germline ends. The length of the CDR3 is 16 residues. CDR1 and CDR2 (germline): LGHNA, YNFKEQ. The chain's CDR3 is CASSQALRRGGTEAFF. In DNA form, the CDR3 reads TGTGCCAGCAGCCAAGCCCTGAGAAGAGGGGGCACTGAAGCTTTCTTT.

CDR3 residues: CASKPSGALKGSQYF. In DNA form, the CDR3 reads TGTGCCAGTAAGCCTAGCGGGGCCCTAAAGGGGTCGCAGTATTTT. J is TRBJ2-3 and V is TRBV27; 9 bases align to TRBD2. Trimming at V came to 9 bases and at J to 10 bases, leaving 17 bases not matched to a gene. CDR3 length equals 15 residues. Germline-derived CDR1 and CDR2 are MNHEY and SMNVEV (reference sequence).

This clone appeared a few times. The rearrangement links TRBV6-5 to TRBJ1-2; TRBD1 agrees at 9 bases. V lost 5 bases, J lost 5 bases, and 6 bases stayed unmatched. This CDR3 region has 14 residues. The germline V gene encodes CDR1 MNHEY and CDR2 SVGAGI. CDR3 DNA sequence: TGTGCCAGCAGTCCCGGACAGGGGTGGTATGGCTACACCTTC. Translation: CASSPGQGWYGYTF.

This chain uses TRBV28 with TRBJ1-1; unclear D gene. Trimming took off 6 bases at V and 4 bases at J, with 12 bases between the two ends. The CDR3 contains 13 residues. The germline V gene has CDR1 MDHEN and CDR2 SYDVKM. The CDR3 bases are TGTGCCAGCAGGCCTCCCTGGGTCACTGAAGCTTTCTTT. Protein product: CASRPPWVTEAFF.

The chain recombines TRBV7-2 with TRBJ1-2; D ambiguous. The CDR3 consists of 15 residues. CDR1 is SGHTA, CDR2 FQGNSA, per germline. V was clipped by 1 base and J by 4 bases, with 13 bases between them. CDR3: CASSLERARIYGYTF. CDR3 sequence (DNA): TGTGCCAGCAGCTTAGAAAGAGCGCGGATCTATGGCTACACCTTC.

This clone was counted between two and nine times. V is TRBV5-1 and J is TRBJ2-3; perhaps TRBD1 as D (5 bases). This CDR3 has 14 residues. Germline V lookup: CDR1 SGHRS, CDR2 YFSETQ. The V end lost 0 bases, the J end lost 4 bases, and 9 bases lay between the germline ends. CDR3 protein: CASSLGGVPDTQYF. The CDR3 region has the DNA TGCGCCAGCAGCTTGGGGGGCGTCCCAGATACGCAGTATTTT.

The chain recombines TRBV18 with TRBJ1-2; D perhaps matches TRBD1 (6 bases). CDR3 length equals 18 residues. Trimming took 0 bases from V and 0 from J, leaving 17 bases between them. The V gene's germline CDR1 is KGHSH and CDR2 LQKENI. The CDR3 protein is CASSPPRTDTFSNYGYTF. The CDR3 bases are TGTGCCAGCTCACCACCCAGGACAGACACCTTTTCTAACTATGGCTACACCTTC.

The gene calls are TRBV5-6 and TRBJ1-5; tentatively, D is TRBD1 (6 bases). This CDR3 region has 19 residues. Trimming stripped 2 bases from V and 0 bases from J, with 21 bases between. Germline CDR1 reads SGHDT; CDR2 reads YYEEEE. The CDR3 reads CASSFGGRGTLFSNQPQHF. The CDR3 DNA reads TGTGCCAGCAGCTTTGGTGGTAGAGGGACACTTTTTAGCAATCAGCCCCAGCATTTT.

The genes are TRBV28 and TRBJ1-4; tentative D call: TRBD1 (5 bases). The V and J ends lost 3 bases and 5 bases respectively, with 16 bases between them. This CDR3 region has 16 residues. In germline, CDR1 is MDHEN, CDR2 SYDVKM. The DNA of the CDR3 is TGTGCCAGCAGTTTGAAGGGCAGGAGGGGAAATGAAAAACTGTTTTTT. Translating it yields CASSLKGRRGNEKLFF.

The chain combines TRBV19 with TRBJ2-5, with 7 bases fitting TRBD2. The CDR3 covers 14 residues. J gave up 5 bases and V 3 bases, and 6 bases lay outside the gene matches. Germline CDR1 reads LNHDA; CDR2 reads SQIVND (reference sequence). The CDR3 region is CASSIKQGGETQYF. The CDR3, as DNA: TGTGCCAGTAGTATTAAGCAGGGAGGGGAGACCCAGTACTTC.

The chain links TRBV5-1 to TRBJ1-1; D uncertain. The V gene's germline CDR1 is SGHRS and CDR2 YFSETQ. The ends were cut back, 3 bases at V and 2 bases at J, with 11 bases in the middle. The CDR3 has 14 amino acids. CDR3 DNA: TGCGCCAGCAGCTACAGCATTTATAACACTGAAGCTTTCTTT. Translated: CASSYSIYNTEAFF.

The chain combines TRBV27 with TRBJ2-5, with D perhaps TRBD1 or TRBD2 (7 bases each). The CDR3 consists of 16 residues. The V gene lost 2 bases and the J gene lost 5 bases, with 18 bases spanning the gap. Per germline, CDR1 MNHEY and CDR2 SMNVEV (reference sequence). CDR3: CASSLLSTGREETQYF. CDR3 coding DNA: TGTGCCAGCAGTTTACTCTCGACAGGGCGGGAGGAGACCCAGTACTTC.

This chain uses TRBV5-6 with TRBJ2-3; D not resolved. The CDR3 covers 15 residues. Trimming removed 1 base from V and 2 bases from J, with 11 bases in between. CDR1 SGHDT and CDR2 YYEEEE come from the germline V gene. In nucleotides, the CDR3 is TGTGCCAGCAGCTTGTGGGGTCCGAACACAGATACGCAGTATTTT. It yields the protein CASSLWGPNTDTQYF.

This clone was found once. The rearrangement joins TRBV4-3 to TRBJ1-3; no definite D call. CDR1 is LGHNA, CDR2 YSLEER, per germline. V lost 0 bases to trimming and J lost 3 bases, with 9 bases between them. There are 15 residues in the CDR3. DNA for the CDR3: TGCGCCAGCAGCCAAGAGGTTCAATATGGAAACACCATATATTTT. The encoded protein is CASSQEVQYGNTIYF.

The gene calls are TRBV9 and TRBJ2-2; D is unresolved. The CDR3 is 16 residues long. Germline values: CDR1 SGDLS, CDR2 YYNGEE. The V and J ends lost 4 bases and 0 bases respectively, with 13 bases between them. CDR3 in DNA: TGTGCCAGCAGCCCCCGTTGGGTCTCGAACACCGGGGAGCTGTTTTTT. Translation: CASSPRWVSNTGELFF.

This clone was seen just once. The chain carries TRBV28 and TRBJ2-2, with TRBD2 as a possible D gene (5 bases). V was clipped by 4 bases and J by 6 bases, with 12 bases between them. This CDR3 has 14 amino acids. Germline V CDR1 and CDR2: MDHEN, SYDVKM. Written as DNA, the CDR3 is TGTGCCAGCAGTTGGGAGCGGCTGTCCGGGGAGCTGTTTTTT. This encodes CASSWERLSGELFF.

V and J are TRBV30 and TRBJ2-1; D remains unclear. V lost 0 bases and J 3 bases, leaving 18 bases between the germline ends. This CDR3 spans 17 amino acids. Germline CDR1 is GTSNPN and CDR2 is SVGIG (reference sequence). The CDR3 reads CAWSVRLSMARYNEQFF. As DNA, the CDR3 is TGTGCCTGGAGTGTACGTCTGAGCATGGCTCGCTACAATGAGCAGTTCTTC.

The rearrangement uses TRBV7-2 and TRBJ2-5; D gene unclear. The CDR3 is 11 residues long. Germline CDR1 and CDR2: SGHTA and FQGNSA. Trimming shortened V by 3 bases and J by 5 bases, and 4 bases separated the two germline ends. The CDR3 DNA reads as TGTGCCAGCAGCTTCTCCGAGACCCAGTACTTC. It specifies CASSFSETQYF.

This chain joins TRBV15 and TRBJ1-1, with a possible D match to TRBD1 (5 bases). CDR3 length: 15 residues. Germline V gives CDR1 LNHNV, CDR2 YYDKDF (reference sequence). V gave up 1 base and J gave up 4 bases, with 13 bases separating them. The CDR3 coding sequence is TGTGCCACCAGCAGAGGAGGACAACTTTTCACTGAAGCTTTCTTT. Protein product: CATSRGGQLFTEAFF.